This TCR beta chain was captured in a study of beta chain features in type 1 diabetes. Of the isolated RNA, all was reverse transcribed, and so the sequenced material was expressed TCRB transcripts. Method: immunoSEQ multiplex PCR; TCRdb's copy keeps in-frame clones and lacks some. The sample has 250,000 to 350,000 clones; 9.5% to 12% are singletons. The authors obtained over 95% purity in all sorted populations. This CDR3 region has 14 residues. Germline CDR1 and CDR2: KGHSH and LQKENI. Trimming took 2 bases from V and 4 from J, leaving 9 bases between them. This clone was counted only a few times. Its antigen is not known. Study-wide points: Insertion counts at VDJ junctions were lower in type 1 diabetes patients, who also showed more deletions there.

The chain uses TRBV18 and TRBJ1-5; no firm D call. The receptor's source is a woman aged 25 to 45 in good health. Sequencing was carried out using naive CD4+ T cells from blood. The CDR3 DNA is TGTGCCAGCTCACCAGGAGGGCAAAATCAGCCCCAGCATTTT. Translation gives CASSPGGQNQPQHF.